This TCR beta chain was recorded in a study of long-term antiretroviral therapy in people with HIV. The study, taken as a whole, reports: HIV repertoires had narrower CDR3 length ranges than controls.

As to this clone: What it binds is not known.

The V gene's germline CDR1 is SNHLY and CDR2 FYNNEI. The CDR3 totals 15 residues. V shed 3 bases and J shed 0 bases, with 11 bases lying between them. It was version v3.0 of the immunoSEQ assay that was run at survey level. Sequencing used immunoSEQ multiplex PCR; TCRdb keeps in-frame clones, though not all of them. The data contain 10,000 to 13,000 clones, roughly 85% of them singletons. There was at least one pre-ART PBMC sample for each donor, plus at least two post-ART PBMC samples. United States facilities provided treatment to all participants with HIV. The content of samples before DNA extraction was roughly 0.9-11 million cryopreserved PBMC.

The source was unsorted PBMCs, collected 1.2 years after starting antiretroviral therapy. This clonotype was sampled from a middle-aged man with HIV. The rearrangement joins TRBV2 to TRBJ2-5, with a tentative D call TRBD2 (5 bases). The CDR3 region is CASSDVTGNQETQYF. The CDR3 nucleotides read TGTGCCAGCAGTGACGTGACGGGGAACCAAGAGACCCAGTACTTC.